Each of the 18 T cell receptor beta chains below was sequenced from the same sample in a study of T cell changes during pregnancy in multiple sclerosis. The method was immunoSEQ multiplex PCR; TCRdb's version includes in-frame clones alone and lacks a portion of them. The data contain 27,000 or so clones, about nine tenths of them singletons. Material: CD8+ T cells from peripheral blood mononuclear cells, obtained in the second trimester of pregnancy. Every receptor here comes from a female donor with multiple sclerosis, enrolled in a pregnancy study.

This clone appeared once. Written as DNA, the CDR3 is TGTGCCAGCAGTTTAATATGGCGGGGGGATACGCAGTATTTT. This encodes CASSLIWRGDTQYF. The V gene is TRBV28, the J gene TRBJ2-3; 7 bases align to TRBD2. This CDR3 contains 14 residues. Trimming at V came to 2 bases and at J to 6 bases, leaving 5 bases not matched to a gene. CDR1 is MDHEN and CDR2 is SYDVKM in the germline V gene.

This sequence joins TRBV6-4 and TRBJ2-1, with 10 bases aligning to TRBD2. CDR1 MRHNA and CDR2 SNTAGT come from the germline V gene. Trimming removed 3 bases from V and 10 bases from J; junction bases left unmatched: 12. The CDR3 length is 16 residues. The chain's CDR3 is CASSEGGSGGAQEQFF. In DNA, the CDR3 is TGTGCCAGCAGTGAAGGTGGGAGCGGGGGGGCTCAGGAGCAGTTCTTC.

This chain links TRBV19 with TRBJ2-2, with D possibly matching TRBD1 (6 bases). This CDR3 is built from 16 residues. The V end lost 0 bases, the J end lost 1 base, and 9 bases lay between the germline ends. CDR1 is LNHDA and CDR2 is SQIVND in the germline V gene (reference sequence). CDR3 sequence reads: CASSIDRGQNTGELFF. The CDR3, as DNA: TGTGCCAGTAGTATAGATCGGGGACAGAACACCGGGGAGCTGTTTTTT. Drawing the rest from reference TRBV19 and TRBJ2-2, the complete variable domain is DGGITQSPKYLFRKEGQNVTLSCEQNLNHDAMYWYRQDPGQGLRLIYYSQIVNDFQKGDIAEGYSVSREKKESFPLTVTSAQKNPTAFYLCASSIDRGQNTGELFFGEGSRLTVL.

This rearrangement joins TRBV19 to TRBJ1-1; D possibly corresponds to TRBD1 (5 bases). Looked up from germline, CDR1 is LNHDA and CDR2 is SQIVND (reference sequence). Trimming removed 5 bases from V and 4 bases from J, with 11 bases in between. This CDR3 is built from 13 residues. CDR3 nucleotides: TGTGCCAGTAGTCTGGGGGGGAGCACTGAAGCTTTCTTT. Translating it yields CASSLGGSTEAFF.

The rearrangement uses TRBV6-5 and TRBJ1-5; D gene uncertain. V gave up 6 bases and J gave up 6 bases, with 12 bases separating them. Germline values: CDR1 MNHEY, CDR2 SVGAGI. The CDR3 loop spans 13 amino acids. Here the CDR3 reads CASSLGFGQPQHF. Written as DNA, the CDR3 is TGTGCCAGCAGCCTGGGCTTCGGTCAGCCCCAGCATTTT.

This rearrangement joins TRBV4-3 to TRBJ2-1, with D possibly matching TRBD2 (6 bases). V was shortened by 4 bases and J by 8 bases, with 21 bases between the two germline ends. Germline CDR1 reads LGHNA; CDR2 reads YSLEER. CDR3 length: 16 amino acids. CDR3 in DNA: TGCGCCAGCAGCCCCGGAGGGCAGTTTGGTTTCTATGAGCAGTTCTTC. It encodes CASSPGGQFGFYEQFF.

CDR3 region: CASSFGQGRNTIYF. The CDR3, as DNA: TGTGCCAGCAGCTTTGGGCAGGGAAGAAACACCATATATTTT. The chain joins TRBV5-4 to TRBJ1-3, with a tentative D call TRBD1 (5 bases). The germline V gene has CDR1 SGHNT and CDR2 YYREEE (reference sequence). V shed 2 bases and J shed 5 bases, with 11 bases lying between them. The CDR3 covers 14 residues.

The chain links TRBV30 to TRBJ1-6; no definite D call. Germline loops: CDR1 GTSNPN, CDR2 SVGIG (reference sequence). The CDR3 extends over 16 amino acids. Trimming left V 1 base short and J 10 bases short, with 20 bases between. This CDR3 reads CAWSDGLRLGNSPLHF. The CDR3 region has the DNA TGTGCCTGGAGTGATGGGCTCCGATTAGGAAACTCACCCCTCCACTTT.

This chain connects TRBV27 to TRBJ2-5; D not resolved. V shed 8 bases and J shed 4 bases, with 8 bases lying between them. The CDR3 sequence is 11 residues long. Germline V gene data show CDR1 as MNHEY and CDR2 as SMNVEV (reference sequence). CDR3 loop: CASGVAETQYF. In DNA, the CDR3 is TGTGCCAGCGGAGTAGCAGAGACCCAGTACTTC.

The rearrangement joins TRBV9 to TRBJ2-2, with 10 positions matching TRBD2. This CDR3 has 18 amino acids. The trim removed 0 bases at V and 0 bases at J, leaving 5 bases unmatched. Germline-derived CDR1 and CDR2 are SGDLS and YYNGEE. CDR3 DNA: TGTGCCAGCAGCGTAGAAAAGCGGGGGGGTCCGAACACCGGGGAGCTGTTTTTT. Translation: CASSVEKRGGPNTGELFF.

The CDR3 sequence is CASRPLGTETPNTEAFF. The CDR3 nucleotides read TGTGCCAGCAGACCCCTGGGGACAGAGACACCCAACACTGAAGCTTTCTTT. The chain has TRBV27 and TRBJ1-1, with 7 nucleotides matching TRBD1. CDR3 size: 17 residues. Germline loops: CDR1 MNHEY, CDR2 SMNVEV (reference sequence). Trimming cost V 6 bases and J 2 bases; bases outside gene matches: 15.

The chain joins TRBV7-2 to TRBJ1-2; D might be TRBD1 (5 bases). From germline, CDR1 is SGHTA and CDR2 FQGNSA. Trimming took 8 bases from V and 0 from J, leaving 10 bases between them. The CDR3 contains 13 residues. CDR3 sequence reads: CASSGYTNYGYTF. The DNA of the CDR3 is TGTGCCAGCTCAGGGTACACTAACTATGGCTACACCTTC.

CDR3 coding DNA: TGCGCCAGCAGCTCGGACAGGGGAGGAACTGAAGCTTTCTTT. It is translated as CASSSDRGGTEAFF. J is TRBJ1-1 and V is TRBV5-1; TRBD1 agrees at 9 bases. Per the germline V gene, CDR1 is SGHRS and CDR2 is YFSETQ. The trim removed 3 bases at V and 5 bases at J, leaving 5 bases unmatched. This CDR3 is built from 14 residues. The full variable domain, completed using reference TRBV5-1 and TRBJ1-1, is KAGVTQTPRYLIKTRGQQVTLSCSPISGHRSVSWYQQTPGQGLQFLFEYFSETQRNKGNFPGRFSGRQFSNSRSEMNVSTLELGDSALYLCASSSDRGGTEAFFGQGTRLTVV.

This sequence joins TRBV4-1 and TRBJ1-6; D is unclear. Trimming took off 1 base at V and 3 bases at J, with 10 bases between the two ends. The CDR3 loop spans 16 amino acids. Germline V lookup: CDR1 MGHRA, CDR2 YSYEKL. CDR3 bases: TGCGCCAGCAGCCAAGGCATCGGTTTCTATAATTCACCCCTCCACTTT. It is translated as CASSQGIGFYNSPLHF.

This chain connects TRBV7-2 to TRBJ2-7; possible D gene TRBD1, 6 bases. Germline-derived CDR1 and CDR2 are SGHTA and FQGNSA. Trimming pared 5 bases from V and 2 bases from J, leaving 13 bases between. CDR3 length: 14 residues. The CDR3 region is CASSLPDSPYEQYF. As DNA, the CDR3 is TGTGCCAGCAGCCTCCCGGACAGCCCCTACGAGCAGTACTTC.

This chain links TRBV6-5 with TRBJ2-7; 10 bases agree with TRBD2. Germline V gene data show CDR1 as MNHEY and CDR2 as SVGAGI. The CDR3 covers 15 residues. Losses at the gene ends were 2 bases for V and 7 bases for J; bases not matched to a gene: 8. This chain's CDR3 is CASSYGLAGVWEQYF. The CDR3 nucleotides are TGTGCCAGCAGTTACGGGCTAGCGGGGGTTTGGGAGCAGTACTTC.

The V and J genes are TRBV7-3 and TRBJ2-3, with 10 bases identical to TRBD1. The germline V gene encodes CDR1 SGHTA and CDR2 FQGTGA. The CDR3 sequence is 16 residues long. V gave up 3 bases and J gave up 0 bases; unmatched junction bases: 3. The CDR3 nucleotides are TGTGCCAGCAGCTTGGGGACAGGGGCTAGCACAGATACGCAGTATTTT. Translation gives CASSLGTGASTDTQYF.

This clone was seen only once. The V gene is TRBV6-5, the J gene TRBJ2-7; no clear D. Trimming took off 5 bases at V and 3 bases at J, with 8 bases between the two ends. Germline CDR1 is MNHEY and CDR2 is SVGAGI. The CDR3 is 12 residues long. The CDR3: CASSHPGYEQYF. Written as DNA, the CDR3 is TGTGCCAGCAGTCATCCGGGCTACGAGCAGTACTTC.